The 24 T cell receptor beta chains presented below share a single source sample, sequenced in a study of T cells in Graves' hyperthyroidism and ophthalmopathy. Amplification of TCR beta CDR3 regions was performed using RNA transcripts as template. HTBI primers were the set used in a first-round RT-PCR of the TCR CDR3. TCRdb re-called the multiplex PCR reads through MiXCR, storing one row per CDR3 protein. The data show approximately 380,000 distinct CDR3 sequences, about 14% seen once. Sequencing was done on a sample of blood. These TCRs come from a man aged 45-65 years with Graves' ophthalmopathy.

This clonotype was seen repeatedly, ten times or more. The chain has TRBV20-1 and TRBJ1-6, with D maybe TRBD1 (5 bases). The germline V and J ends were trimmed by 5 bases and 7 bases, with 15 bases remaining between them. CDR1 and CDR2 from the germline V gene are DFQATT and SNEGSKA (reference sequence). This CDR3 spans 14 amino acids. The CDR3 DNA reads as TGCAGTGCTCGAATCGGGGGGGGGAATTCACCCCTCCACTTT. It translates to CSARIGGGNSPLHF.

This chain links TRBV19 with TRBJ2-4, with D perhaps TRBD1 (5 bases). Germline loops: CDR1 LNHDA, CDR2 SQIVND (reference sequence). The V and J ends lost 5 bases and 3 bases respectively, with 14 bases between them. This CDR3 contains 15 residues. DNA for the CDR3: TGTGCCAGTAGTTCTCAACCAGGGTACAAAAACATTCAGTACTTC. Its translation: CASSSQPGYKNIQYF.

This clonotype was recorded many times. The CDR3 coding sequence is TGTGCCAGCAGCGTAGGTGTGGGGACGGGCACAGATACGCAGTATTTT. Translating it yields CASSVGVGTGTDTQYF. The gene calls are TRBV9 and TRBJ2-3; either TRBD1 or TRBD2 may fit D (5 bases each). Between the trimmed V and J ends, which lost 0 bases and 1 base, there was a span of 12 bases. The CDR3 has 16 amino acids. Germline V gene lookup returns CDR1 SGDLS and CDR2 YYNGEE.

In its sample, this clonotype was seen many times. The chain couples TRBV12-3 or TRBV12-4 to TRBJ2-7; no clear D gene. V was shortened by 2 bases and J by 1 base, with 12 bases between the two germline ends. CDR3 size: 15 residues. The CDR3 loop is CASSLSPDPSYEQYF. The CDR3 DNA follows: TGTGCCAGCAGTTTATCCCCGGACCCATCCTACGAGCAGTACTTC.

This chain links TRBV6-2 or TRBV6-3 with TRBJ2-2; TRBD1 agrees at 8 bases. CDR1 is MNHEY, CDR2 SVGEGT, per germline. The CDR3 consists of 21 residues. V shed 2 bases, J shed 1 base, and the junction held 18 bases outside the gene matches. CDR3 coding DNA: TGTGCCAGCAGTTACAGATCTCCCGGGACAGGATCTTATAAGAACACCGGGGAGCTGTTTTTT. Translation: CASSYRSPGTGSYKNTGELFF.

CDR3 in DNA: TGTGCCACCGCGGGGGGGAATAGTATAAATGAGCAGTTCTTC. Translated: CATAGGNSINEQFF. The V and J genes are TRBV15 and TRBJ2-1; 9 positions agree with TRBD2. This CDR3 has 14 residues. Germline CDR1 is LNHNV and CDR2 is YYDKDF (reference sequence). Germline trimming cut 8 bases from V and 7 bases from J; bases unmatched to any gene: 9.

V gene TRBV20-1 combines with J gene TRBJ2-7; D remains unclear. V lost 1 base and J 4 bases, leaving 8 bases between the germline ends. The germline V gene encodes CDR1 DFQATT and CDR2 SNEGSKA (reference sequence). This CDR3 is 12 amino acids long. CDR3 loop: CSARGTDYEQYF. The CDR3 DNA reads as TGCAGTGCTAGAGGAACGGATTACGAGCAGTACTTC.

This clonotype was seen repeatedly, ten times or more. The V and J genes are TRBV6-2 or TRBV6-3 and TRBJ2-7, with 8 bases lining up with TRBD1. This CDR3 contains 16 residues. Trimming took 4 bases from V and 4 from J; bases not matched to a gene: 12. Germline CDR1 reads MNHEY; CDR2 reads SVGEGT. CDR3 loop: CASSWPRTGKSYEQYF. CDR3 bases: TGTGCCAGCAGTTGGCCCAGGACAGGGAAATCTTACGAGCAGTACTTC.

Regarding this clonotype: This clone may be a read error of a much larger clone one base away. This sequence joins TRBV30 and TRBJ2-2; D is undetermined. The germline gives CDR1 GTSNPN, CDR2 SVGIG (reference sequence). The CDR3 has 13 amino acids. V was cut by 8 bases and J by 4 bases, with 14 bases left in between. DNA of the CDR3: TGTGCCCGCACCTTCAAGGCCACCGGGGAGCTGTTTTTT. Amino acid sequence: CARTFKATGELFF.

The chain couples TRBV19 to TRBJ1-1, with TRBD1 matching 7 bases. The junction had 6 bases not matched to a gene; V was cut back by 7 bases and J by 1 base. Germline V gene lookup returns CDR1 LNHDA and CDR2 SQIVND (reference sequence). The CDR3 extends over 14 amino acids. The CDR3 protein is CASKPDRWNTEAFF. The CDR3 region has the DNA TGTGCCAGTAAGCCGGACAGGTGGAACACTGAAGCTTTCTTT.

The chain employs TRBV30 and TRBJ2-7; D is perhaps TRBD1 (5 bases). In germline, CDR1 is GTSNPN, CDR2 SVGIG (reference sequence). This CDR3 spans 12 amino acids. V was cut by 1 base and J by 6 bases, with 10 bases left in between. The CDR3 spells CAWSEGYTEQYF. CDR3 DNA: TGTGCCTGGAGTGAGGGGTATACCGAGCAGTACTTC.

This clonotype showed up just a few times. This chain connects TRBV4-2 to TRBJ2-3; D possibly corresponds to TRBD2 (6 bases). The V gene's germline CDR1 is LGHNA and CDR2 YNFKEQ. CDR3 size: 16 residues. V shed 5 bases and J shed 6 bases, with 21 bases lying between them. CDR3 amino acids: CASSDPAGRAADTQYF. The CDR3, as DNA: TGTGCCAGCAGCGATCCTGCCGGGAGAGCTGCGGATACGCAGTATTTT.

The chain recombines TRBV9 with TRBJ1-3; D remains ambiguous. V was shortened by 0 bases and J by 0 bases, with 7 bases between the two germline ends. Germline assignment: CDR1 SGDLS and CDR2 YYNGEE. This CDR3 contains 15 residues. CDR3 in amino acids: CASSVAMSSGNTIYF. In nucleotides, the CDR3 is TGTGCCAGCAGCGTAGCTATGAGCTCTGGAAACACCATATATTTT.

J is TRBJ2-2 and V is TRBV12-5; D call uncertain. Per germline, CDR1 LGHNT and CDR2 FRNRAP. The CDR3 runs 13 residues. Trimming took 6 bases from V and 6 from J, leaving 11 bases between them. In DNA form, the CDR3 reads TGTGCTAGTGGCCTCGCGTCCTCCGGGGAGCTGTTTTTT. Translating gives CASGLASSGELFF. The whole variable domain, remainder taken from reference TRBV12-5 and TRBJ2-2, is DARVTQTPRHKVTEMGQEVTMRCQPILGHNTVFWYRQTMMQGLELLAYFRNRAPLDDSGMPKDRFSAEMPDATLATLKIQPSEPRDSAVYFCASGLASSGELFFGEGSRLTVL.

In its sample, this clonotype was seen many times. The J gene is TRBJ2-3, the V gene TRBV11-2; 12 bases agree with TRBD2. Germline CDR1 is SGHAT and CDR2 is FQNNGV. The CDR3 consists of 19 residues. V trimming: 0 bases; J trimming: 2 bases; junction bases outside the gene matches: 9. This CDR3 is CASSLEVWGLAGHTDTQYF. CDR3 DNA sequence: TGTGCCAGCAGCTTAGAAGTGTGGGGACTAGCGGGTCACACAGATACGCAGTATTTT.

The V call is TRBV12-3 or TRBV12-4, the J call TRBJ2-4; 9 bases line up with TRBD1. The V and J ends lost 4 bases and 2 bases, in that order; junction bases with no gene match: 6. The CDR3 is made up of 16 amino acids. Here the CDR3 DNA reads TGTGCCAGCAGTTCTGGGACAGGGTTCACCAAAAACATTCAGTACTTC. This sequence encodes CASSSGTGFTKNIQYF.

The chain has TRBV27 and TRBJ2-3, with 7 positions matching TRBD2. CDR1 MNHEY and CDR2 SMNVEV come from the germline V gene (reference sequence). The CDR3 runs to 16 residues. The trim removed 3 bases at V and 0 bases at J, leaving 6 bases unmatched. The CDR3 is CASSFRSGTSTDTQYF. CDR3 nucleotide sequence: TGTGCCAGCAGTTTCCGGAGCGGGACTAGCACAGATACGCAGTATTTT.

This rearrangement joins TRBV6-1 to TRBJ1-5; possibly TRBD1 for D (5 bases). This CDR3 has 14 residues. Trimming cost V 5 bases and J 7 bases, with 15 bases left between them. Germline V gene sequence: CDR1 MNHNS, CDR2 SASEGT. CDR3 nucleotide sequence: TGTGCCAGCAGTTACGAGCAGGGCTTGCAGCCCCAGCATTTT. Protein sequence: CASSYEQGLQPQHF.

CDR3 DNA: TGTGCCAGCAGCGTAACTAGCGGGTTCGTGAATGAGCAGTTCTTC. It specifies CASSVTSGFVNEQFF. This chain joins TRBV9 and TRBJ2-1; TRBD2 agrees at 9 bases. The CDR3 is 15 residues long. Germline V lookup: CDR1 SGDLS, CDR2 YYNGEE. The J segment lost 7 bases and the V segment lost 1 base, leaving 6 bases of the junction unmatched. Full variable domain (remainder filled in from reference TRBV9 and TRBJ2-1): DSGVTQTPKHLITATGQRVTLRCSPRSGDLSVYWYQQSLDQGLQFLIQYYNGEERAKGNILERFSAQQFPDLHSELNLSSLELGDSALYFCASSVTSGFVNEQFFGPGTRLTVL.

The V call is TRBV7-9, the J call TRBJ2-7; D perhaps matches TRBD2 (6 bases). From germline, CDR1 is SEHNR and CDR2 FQNEAQ (reference sequence). The V and J ends lost 3 bases and 2 bases respectively, with 11 bases between them. CDR3 length: 14 amino acids. The CDR3 region is CASSFGGTAYEQYF. The CDR3 DNA reads TGTGCCAGCAGCTTTGGCGGGACCGCCTACGAGCAGTACTTC.

The chain uses TRBV5-6 and TRBJ1-2; 9 bases match TRBD1. This CDR3 contains 14 residues. Germline assignment: CDR1 SGHDT and CDR2 YYEEEE. The junction had 9 bases not matched to a gene; V was cut back by 5 bases and J by 7 bases. In DNA form, the CDR3 reads TGTGCCAGCAGATCCGGGACAGGGTTCTCTGGCTACACCTTC. Its protein product is CASRSGTGFSGYTF.

In its sample, this clonotype was seen many times. The chain joins TRBV9 to TRBJ1-2; a weak D match, TRBD1 (5 bases). V dropped 4 bases and J dropped 0 bases, with 19 bases sitting between them. Germline CDR1 reads SGDLS; CDR2 reads YYNGEE. The CDR3 has 17 amino acids. This CDR3 reads CASSYVGPVGANYGYTF. The CDR3 nucleotides are TGTGCCAGCAGCTATGTGGGGCCAGTGGGAGCTAACTATGGCTACACCTTC.

This clonotype has only a few counts. A junction end diverges from the germline sequence, so it may reflect a read error. The chain uses TRBV28 and TRBJ1-1; 8 nucleotides line up with TRBD1. This CDR3 has 14 residues. Per the germline V gene, CDR1 is MDHEN and CDR2 is SYDVKM. The CDR3 is CAGSQQGDSTEAFF. The CDR3 bases are TGTGCCGGCAGCCAACAGGGGGATTCAACTGAAGCTTTCTTT. Full variable domain (outside the CDR3, taken from reference TRBV28 and TRBJ1-1): DVKVTQSSRYLVKRTGEKVFLECVQDMDHENMFWYRQDPGLGLRLIYFSYDVKMKEKGDIPEGYSVSREKKERFSLILESASTNQTSMYLCAGSQQGDSTEAFFGQGTRLTVV.

The chain employs TRBV11-3 and TRBJ1-2, with D tentatively TRBD1 (5 bases). V lost 3 bases to trimming and J lost 8 bases, with 16 bases between them. The germline V gene has CDR1 SGHNT and CDR2 YENEEA. This CDR3 contains 14 residues. The CDR3 is CASSLGPGTGGYTF. For the CDR3, the DNA is TGTGCCAGCAGCTTGGGGCCAGGGACGGGAGGCTACACCTTC.